This T cell receptor beta chain was captured by sequencing in a study of T cell repertoires in cytomegalovirus infection. Turning to the study itself: In public TCR beta signatures, there were indications of both CMV infection and matching HLA type.

Trimming left V 4 bases short and J 2 bases short, with 13 bases between. CDR1 is LNHDA, CDR2 SQIVND, per germline (reference sequence). This CDR3 is built from 15 residues. General study results and limits: Identification of carriers of CMV plus the relevant HLA was performed using cumulative public TCR beta family frequency. HLA-C-restricted CMV clonotypes gave the most frequent clonotype in two of eight donors.

Each CDR3 protein gets one entry after TCRdb re-called the reads with MiXCR. Here the sample spans about 34,000 distinct CDR3 sequences, about 48% being singletons. For this clonotype: Its cognate antigen is unknown.

Sequencing used CD8+ T cells from cultured PBMCs, obtained from culture after CMV antigen stimulation. The clonotype was recovered from a human donor in good health (CMV status not recorded). Some clones in this sample may be carry-over from other donors' samples. The chain links TRBV19 to TRBJ2-3; D might be TRBD2 (6 bases). CDR3 sequence reads: CASSNIAGTTDTQYF. The CDR3 nucleotides are TGTGCCAGTAGTAATATCGCGGGAACCACAGATACGCAGTATTTT.